These 23 T cell receptor beta chains came from one sample sequenced in a study of monozygotic twins with inflammatory bowel disease. Using the 5' RACE reads, TCRdb records one entry per CDR3 protein without DNA. Here the sample table reports roughly 330,000 distinct CDR3 sequences. Sequencing was performed on blood. These TCRs come from a human donor with ulcerative colitis or Crohn's disease, or a healthy co-twin of an affected twin (not recorded which).

V gene TRBV29-1 combines with J gene TRBJ2-3; the D call from TCRdb, TRBD1, cannot be confirmed without DNA. Germline CDR1 is SQVTM and CDR2 is ANQGSEA. This CDR3 contains 12 residues. The CDR3 loop reads CSVRTGVDTQYF.

This rearrangement joins TRBV5-1 to TRBJ1-1. CDR1 and CDR2 (germline): SGHRS, YFSETQ. The CDR3 sequence is 13 residues long. CDR3 sequence: CASSLSSETEAFF. Full variable domain (missing parts from reference TRBV5-1 and TRBJ1-1): KAGVTQTPRYLIKTRGQQVTLSCSPISGHRSVSWYQQTPGQGLQFLFEYFSETQRNKGNFPGRFSGRQFSNSRSEMNVSTLELGDSALYLCASSLSSETEAFFGQGTRLTVV.

The chain uses TRBV6-2 or TRBV6-3 and TRBJ2-7; TCRdb lists TRBD1, though no DNA is available to test this call. Germline V lookup: CDR1 MNHEY, CDR2 SVGEGT. The CDR3 is 11 amino acids. CDR3 protein: CATAGTYEQYF.

V gene TRBV20-1 combines with J gene TRBJ2-7; TCRdb's D gene call, TRBD1, goes unchecked for lack of DNA. The CDR3 contains 14 residues. The germline CDR1 and CDR2 sequences are DFQATT and SNEGSKA (reference sequence). The CDR3: CSARSGGEGYEQYF.

This chain joins TRBV20-1 and TRBJ1-2; lacking DNA, the TRBD1 call made by TCRdb goes unchecked. CDR3 length: 15 residues. Per the germline V gene, CDR1 is DFQATT and CDR2 is SNEGSKA (reference sequence). The CDR3 sequence: CSASSAGQGYGGYTF.

V usage is TRBV6-5 and J usage is TRBJ2-7; TCRdb's D call, TRBD2, is unchecked because there is no DNA. The CDR3 length is 15 residues. The germline V gene encodes CDR1 MNHEY and CDR2 SVGAGI. The CDR3 sequence: CASSSPRADAYEQYF.

The chain combines TRBV20-1 with TRBJ2-4; TCRdb's D call of TRBD1 is untestable without DNA. The CDR3 is 18 amino acids. CDR1 is DFQATT, CDR2 SNEGSKA, per germline (reference sequence). The CDR3 protein is CSAREGGQGVLAKNIQYF.

The chain uses TRBV27 and TRBJ1-2; TCRdb reports TRBD1, a call that lacks DNA to check it against. Germline assignment: CDR1 MNHEY and CDR2 SMNVEV (reference sequence). The CDR3 has 14 amino acids. CDR3 region: CASSSRQGNYGYTF.

The chain carries TRBV5-1 and TRBJ2-3; TCRdb selects TRBD2, and the lack of DNA leaves this call unchecked. Germline V gene data show CDR1 as SGHRS and CDR2 as YFSETQ. CDR3 length: 14 residues. The CDR3 region is CASSFQRGGDTQYF.

The genes are TRBV19 and TRBJ2-1; absent DNA, TCRdb's TRBD1 call cannot be checked. This CDR3 spans 14 amino acids. CDR1 and CDR2 (germline): LNHDA, SQIVND (reference sequence). The chain's CDR3 is CASSRRGRGNEQFF.

This chain links TRBV29-1 with TRBJ2-1; TCRdb's D call of TRBD2 is untestable without DNA. This CDR3 has 14 amino acids. Germline V CDR1 and CDR2: SQVTM, ANQGSEA. The CDR3 sequence is CSAQTLVDYNEQFF.

The chain couples TRBV4-1 to TRBJ2-1; absent DNA, TCRdb's TRBD1 call cannot be checked. The CDR3 is made up of 17 amino acids. The germline V gene has CDR1 MGHRA and CDR2 YSYEKL. CDR3: CASSPPFQGVGYNEQFF.

The V call is TRBV5-1, the J call TRBJ2-7. Germline lookup yields CDR1 SGHRS and CDR2 YFSETQ. This CDR3 has 13 residues. CDR3 residues: CASSLAVNYEQYF.

The chain carries TRBV12-3 or TRBV12-4 and TRBJ2-3. CDR3 length: 12 residues. The CDR3 loop is CASSNPPDTQYF.

V and J are TRBV10-2 and TRBJ2-7. This CDR3 region has 12 residues. Germline lookup yields CDR1 WSHSY and CDR2 SAAADI. This chain's CDR3 is CASSDQRYEQYF.

The rearrangement uses TRBV4-2 and TRBJ2-1; TCRdb names TRBD2, which stays unverified in the absence of DNA. Germline CDR1 and CDR2: LGHNA and YNFKEQ. The CDR3 has 16 residues. The CDR3 is CASSRTGSSGLDEQFF.

The chain recombines TRBV27 with TRBJ2-7; lacking DNA, the TRBD2 call made by TCRdb goes unchecked. Germline V gene data show CDR1 as MNHEY and CDR2 as SMNVEV (reference sequence). The CDR3 runs to 16 residues. CDR3 region: CASSQKQTSGPYEQYF.

This chain joins TRBV10-3 and TRBJ2-3. Per germline, CDR1 ENHRY and CDR2 SYGVKD. This CDR3 comprises 12 residues. CDR3 loop: CAISEFLDTQYF.

The rearrangement links TRBV19 to TRBJ1-1. The CDR3 extends over 14 amino acids. Germline CDR1 reads LNHDA; CDR2 reads SQIVND (reference sequence). CDR3 sequence: CASSPTGWNTEAFF.

The rearrangement links TRBV18 to TRBJ2-3; as DNA is missing, the TRBD1 call by TCRdb cannot be tested. The CDR3 sequence is 17 residues long. Germline CDR1 and CDR2: KGHSH and LQKENI. CDR3 region: CASSQIGQTLSTGTQYF. The complete variable domain, with remaining parts taken from reference TRBV18 and TRBJ2-3, reads NAGVMQNPRHLVRRRGQEARLRCSPMKGHSHVYWYRQLPEEGLKFMVYLQKENIIDESGMPKERFSAEFPKEGPSILRIQQVVRGDSAAYFCASSQIGQTLSTGTQYFGPGTRLTVL.

The chain carries TRBV20-1 and TRBJ1-6. Germline V gene data show CDR1 as DFQATT and CDR2 as SNEGSKA (reference sequence). The CDR3 is 14 residues long. CDR3 protein: CSAKSTATSSPLHF.

The V gene is TRBV4-3, the J gene TRBJ2-7; TCRdb reports TRBD1, a call that lacks DNA to check it against. CDR1 is LGHNA, CDR2 YSLEER, per germline. The CDR3 has 15 residues. The CDR3 reads CASSQDRDTPYEQYF.

This CDR3 reads CASSVRDHSTDTQYF. V and J are TRBV9 and TRBJ2-3; TCRdb reports TRBD1, a call that lacks DNA to check it against. This CDR3 is built from 15 residues. CDR1 is SGDLS, CDR2 YYNGEE, per germline.